This T cell receptor beta chain originates from a study of CD8 T cells in Susac syndrome. cDNA came from approximately 0.5 to 1 ug RNA primed by random hexamers. TCRdb reprocessed the immunoSEQ multiplex PCR reads via MiXCR and lists one record per CDR3 protein. The table shows roughly 150,000 distinct CDR3 sequences, with just over 90% occurring only once. Healthy donors acted as controls, with matching for age and sex. The CDR3 has 9 amino acids. This receptor was obtained from a human donor in good health. Sequencing used CD4+ T cells from PBMCs. This chain links TRBV21-1 with TRBJ1-1. TRBV21-1 is a listed pseudogene. DNA of the CDR3: TGTGCCACCCTCCCGAAAGCTTTCTTT. Translated, it gives CATLPKAFF.